This TCR beta chain was captured in a study of somatic mutations in cytotoxic T cells in rheumatoid arthritis. Broader study findings: The largest CD8+ clone made up over 20% of CD8+ cells in about an eighth of the 65 patients.

In the case of this clone: Its target is unknown.

Assay used: immunoSEQ multiplex PCR; TCRdb lists only in-frame clones, some missing. The profile shows approximately 19,000 clones, 80% to 90% of them singletons. The V gene lost 3 bases and the J gene lost 8 bases, with 16 bases spanning the gap. This CDR3 spans 14 amino acids. Germline V gene lookup returns CDR1 ENHRY and CDR2 SYGVKD. The V and J genes are TRBV10-3 and TRBJ1-2; no definite D call. The sequencing input was CD8+ T cells sorted from blood. This TCR came from an adult with rheumatoid arthritis. This CDR3 reads CAISDMTTFKGYTF. CDR3 bases: TGTGCCATCAGTGACATGACAACTTTTAAGGGCTACACCTTC.